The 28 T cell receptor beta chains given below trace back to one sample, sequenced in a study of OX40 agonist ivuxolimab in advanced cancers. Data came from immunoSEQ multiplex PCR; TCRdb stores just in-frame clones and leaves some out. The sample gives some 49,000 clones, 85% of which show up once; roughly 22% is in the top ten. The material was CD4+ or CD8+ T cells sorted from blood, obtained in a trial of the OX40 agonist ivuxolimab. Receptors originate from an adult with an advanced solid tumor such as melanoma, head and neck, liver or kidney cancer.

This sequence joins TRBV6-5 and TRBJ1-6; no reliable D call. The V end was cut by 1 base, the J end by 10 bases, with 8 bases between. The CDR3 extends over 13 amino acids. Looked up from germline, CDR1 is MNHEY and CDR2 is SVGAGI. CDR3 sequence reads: CASSYFPGSPLHF. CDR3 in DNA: TGTGCCAGCAGTTACTTTCCAGGCTCACCCCTCCACTTT.

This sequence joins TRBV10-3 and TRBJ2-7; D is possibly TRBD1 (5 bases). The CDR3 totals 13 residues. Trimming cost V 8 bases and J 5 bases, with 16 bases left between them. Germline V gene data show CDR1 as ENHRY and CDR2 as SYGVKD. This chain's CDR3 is CAIRQSLPNEQYF. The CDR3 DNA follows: TGTGCCATCCGACAGTCGCTACCGAACGAGCAGTACTTC.

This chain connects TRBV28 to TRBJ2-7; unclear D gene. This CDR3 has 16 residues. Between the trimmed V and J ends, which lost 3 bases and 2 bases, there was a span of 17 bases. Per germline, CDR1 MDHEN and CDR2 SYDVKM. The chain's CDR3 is CASSLRPAVSTYEQYV. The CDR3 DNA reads TGTGCCAGCAGTTTGCGACCGGCAGTTTCCACCTACGAGCAGTACGTC.

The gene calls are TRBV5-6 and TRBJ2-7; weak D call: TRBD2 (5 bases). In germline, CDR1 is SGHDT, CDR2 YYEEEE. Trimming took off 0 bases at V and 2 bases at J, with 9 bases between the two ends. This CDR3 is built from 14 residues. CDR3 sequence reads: CASSLGGDTYEQYF. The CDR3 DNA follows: TGTGCCAGCAGCTTGGGGGGAGACACCTACGAGCAGTACTTC. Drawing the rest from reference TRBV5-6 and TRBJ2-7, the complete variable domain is DAGVTQSPTHLIKTRGQQVTLRCSPKSGHDTVSWYQQALGQGPQFIFQYYEEEERQRGNFPDRFSGHQFPNYSSELNVNALLLGDSALYLCASSLGGDTYEQYFGPGTRLTVT.

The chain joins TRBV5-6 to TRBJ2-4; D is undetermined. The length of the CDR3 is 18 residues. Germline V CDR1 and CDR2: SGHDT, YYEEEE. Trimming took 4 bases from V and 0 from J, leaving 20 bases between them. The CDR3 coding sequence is TGTGCCAGCAGCCTTGGCGTCCGAGATACGATAGCCAAAAACATTCAGTACTTC. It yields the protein CASSLGVRDTIAKNIQYF.

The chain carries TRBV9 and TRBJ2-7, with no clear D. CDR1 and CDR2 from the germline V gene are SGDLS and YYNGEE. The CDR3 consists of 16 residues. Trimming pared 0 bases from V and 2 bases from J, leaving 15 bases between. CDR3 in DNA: TGTGCCAGCAGCGTAGGGATTGTTGGCGGAACCTACGAGCAGTACTTC. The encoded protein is CASSVGIVGGTYEQYF.

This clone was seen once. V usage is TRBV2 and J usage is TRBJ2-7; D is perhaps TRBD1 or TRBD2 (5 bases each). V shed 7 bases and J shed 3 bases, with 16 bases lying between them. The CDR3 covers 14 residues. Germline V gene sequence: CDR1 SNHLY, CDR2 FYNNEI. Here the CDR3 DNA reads TGTGCCAGCACATGGGGACCCGAGAGCTACGAGCAGTACTTC. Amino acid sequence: CASTWGPESYEQYF.

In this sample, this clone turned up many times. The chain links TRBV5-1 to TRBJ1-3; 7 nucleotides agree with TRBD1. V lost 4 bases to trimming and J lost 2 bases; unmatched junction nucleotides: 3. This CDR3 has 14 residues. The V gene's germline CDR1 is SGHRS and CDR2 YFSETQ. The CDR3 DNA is TGCGCCAGCAGCCGGGGACAGACTGGAAACACCATATATTTT. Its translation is CASSRGQTGNTIYF. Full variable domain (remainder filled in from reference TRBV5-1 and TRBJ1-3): KAGVTQTPRYLIKTRGQQVTLSCSPISGHRSVSWYQQTPGQGLQFLFEYFSETQRNKGNFPGRFSGRQFSNSRSEMNVSTLELGDSALYLCASSRGQTGNTIYFGEGSWLTVV.

This CDR3 is CASSLVVYDTQYF. The CDR3 DNA sequence: TGTGCCAGCAGCTTAGTTGTATACGATACGCAGTATTTT. The V gene is TRBV11-3, the J gene TRBJ2-3; unclear D gene. Germline CDR1 SGHNT, CDR2 YENEEA. This CDR3 is built from 13 residues. V was pared by 1 base and J by 6 bases, with 8 bases between.

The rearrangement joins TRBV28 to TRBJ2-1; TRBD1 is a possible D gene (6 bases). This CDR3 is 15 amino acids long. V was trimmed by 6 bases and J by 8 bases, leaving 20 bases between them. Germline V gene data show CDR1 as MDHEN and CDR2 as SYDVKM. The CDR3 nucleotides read TGTGCCAGCAGACTAGGACAGCAGGGTTTTGATGAGCAGTTCTTC. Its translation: CASRLGQQGFDEQFF.

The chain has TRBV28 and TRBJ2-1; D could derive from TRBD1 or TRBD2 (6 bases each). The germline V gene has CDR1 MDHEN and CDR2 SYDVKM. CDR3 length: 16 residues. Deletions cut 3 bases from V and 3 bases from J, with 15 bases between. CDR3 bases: TGTGCCAGCAGTTTTAGGGGGGAGACCTTCTACAATGAGCAGTTCTTC. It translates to CASSFRGETFYNEQFF.

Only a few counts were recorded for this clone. The CDR3 loop reads CASATSGGAAYNEQFF. CDR3 coding DNA: TGTGCCAGTGCGACTAGCGGGGGGGCCGCCTACAATGAGCAGTTCTTC. This chain uses TRBV9 with TRBJ2-1, with TRBD2 matching over 14 bases. Losses at the gene ends were 8 bases for V and 2 bases for J; bases not matched to a gene: 6. This CDR3 is 16 amino acids long. Germline assignment: CDR1 SGDLS and CDR2 YYNGEE.

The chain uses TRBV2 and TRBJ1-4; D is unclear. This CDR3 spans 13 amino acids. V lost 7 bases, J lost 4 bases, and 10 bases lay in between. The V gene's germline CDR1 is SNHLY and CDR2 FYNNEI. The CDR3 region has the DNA TGTGCCAGCATGGGAGTCTTTAATGAAAAACTGTTTTTT. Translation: CASMGVFNEKLFF.

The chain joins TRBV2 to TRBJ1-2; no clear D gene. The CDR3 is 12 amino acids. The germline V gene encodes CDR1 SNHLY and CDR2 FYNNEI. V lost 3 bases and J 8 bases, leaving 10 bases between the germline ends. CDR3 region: CASSEGVRGYTF. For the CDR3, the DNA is TGTGCCAGCAGTGAGGGTGTACGGGGCTACACCTTC.

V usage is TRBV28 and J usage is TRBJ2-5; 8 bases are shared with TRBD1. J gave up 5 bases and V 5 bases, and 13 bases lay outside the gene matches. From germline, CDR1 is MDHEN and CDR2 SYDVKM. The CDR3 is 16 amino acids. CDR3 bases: TGTGCCAGCAGTCTTTTGTTGGGGACAGGTCTGGAGACCCAGTACTTC. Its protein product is CASSLLLGTGLETQYF.

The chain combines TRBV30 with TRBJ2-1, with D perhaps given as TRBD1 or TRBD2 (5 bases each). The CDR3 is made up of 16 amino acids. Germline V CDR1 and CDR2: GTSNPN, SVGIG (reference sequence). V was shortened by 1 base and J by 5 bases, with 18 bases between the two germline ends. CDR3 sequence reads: CAWSAIPWDGNNEQFF. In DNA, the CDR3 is TGTGCCTGGAGTGCCATCCCCTGGGACGGCAACAATGAGCAGTTCTTC.

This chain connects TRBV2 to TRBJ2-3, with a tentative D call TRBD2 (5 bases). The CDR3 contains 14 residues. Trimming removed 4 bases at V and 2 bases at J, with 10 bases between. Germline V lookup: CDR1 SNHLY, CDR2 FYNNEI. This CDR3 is CASSGRPVTDTQYF. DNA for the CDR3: TGTGCCAGCAGTGGGAGGCCGGTCACAGATACGCAGTATTTT.

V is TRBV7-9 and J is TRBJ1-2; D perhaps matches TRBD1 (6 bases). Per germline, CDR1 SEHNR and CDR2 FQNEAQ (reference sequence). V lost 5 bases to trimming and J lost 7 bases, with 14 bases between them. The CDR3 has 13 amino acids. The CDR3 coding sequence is TGTGCCAGCAGCCCTACAGGGTATGGTGGCTACACCTTC. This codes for CASSPTGYGGYTF.

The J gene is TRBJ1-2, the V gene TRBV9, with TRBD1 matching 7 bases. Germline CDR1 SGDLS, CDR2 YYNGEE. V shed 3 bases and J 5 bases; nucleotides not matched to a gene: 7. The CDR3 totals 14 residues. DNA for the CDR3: TGTGCCAGCAGCGCTAGGGGGCCAATGTATGGCTACACCTTC. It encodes CASSARGPMYGYTF.

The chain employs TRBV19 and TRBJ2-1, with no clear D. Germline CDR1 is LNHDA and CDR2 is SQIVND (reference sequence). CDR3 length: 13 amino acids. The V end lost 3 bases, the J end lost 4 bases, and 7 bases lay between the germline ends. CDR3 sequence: CASSILPYNEQFF. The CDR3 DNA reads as TGTGCCAGTAGTATTCTACCGTACAATGAGCAGTTCTTC.

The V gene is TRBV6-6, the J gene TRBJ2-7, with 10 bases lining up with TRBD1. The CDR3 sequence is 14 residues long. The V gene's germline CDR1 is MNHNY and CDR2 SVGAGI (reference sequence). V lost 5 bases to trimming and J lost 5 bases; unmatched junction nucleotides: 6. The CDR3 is CASSRTGGSDEQYV. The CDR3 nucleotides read TGTGCCAGCAGTCGGACAGGGGGTAGCGACGAGCAGTACGTC.

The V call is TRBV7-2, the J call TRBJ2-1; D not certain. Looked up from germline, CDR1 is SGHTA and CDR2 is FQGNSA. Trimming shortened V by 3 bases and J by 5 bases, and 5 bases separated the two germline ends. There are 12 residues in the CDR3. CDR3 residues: CASSLPDNEQFF. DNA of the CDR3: TGTGCCAGCAGCTTGCCAGACAATGAGCAGTTCTTC.

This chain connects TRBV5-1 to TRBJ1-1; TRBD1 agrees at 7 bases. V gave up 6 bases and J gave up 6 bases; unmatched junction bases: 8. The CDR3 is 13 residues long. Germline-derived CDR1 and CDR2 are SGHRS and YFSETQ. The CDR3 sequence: CASTLGRGAEAFF. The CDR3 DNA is TGCGCCAGCACTCTGGGCAGGGGGGCTGAAGCTTTCTTT.

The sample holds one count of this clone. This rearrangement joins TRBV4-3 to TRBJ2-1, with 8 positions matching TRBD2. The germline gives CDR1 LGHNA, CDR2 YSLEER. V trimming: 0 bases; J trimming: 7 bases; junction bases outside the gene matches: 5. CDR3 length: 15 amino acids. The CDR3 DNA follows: TGCGCCAGCAGCCAAGACTACGGGGGGGGTAATGAGCAGTTCTTC. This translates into CASSQDYGGGNEQFF.

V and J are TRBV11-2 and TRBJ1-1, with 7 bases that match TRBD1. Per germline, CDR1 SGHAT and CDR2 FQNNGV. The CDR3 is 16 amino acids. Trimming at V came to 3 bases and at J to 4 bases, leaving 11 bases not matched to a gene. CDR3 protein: CASSLRTGLRGTEAFF. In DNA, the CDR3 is TGTGCCAGCAGCTTGAGGACAGGCCTCAGGGGCACTGAAGCTTTCTTT.

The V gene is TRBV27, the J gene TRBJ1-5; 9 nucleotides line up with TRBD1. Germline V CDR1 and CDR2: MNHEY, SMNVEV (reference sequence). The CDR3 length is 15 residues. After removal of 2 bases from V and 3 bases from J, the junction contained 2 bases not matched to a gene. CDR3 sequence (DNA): TGTGCCAGCAGTTTAGGGACAGGGCTCAATCAGCCCCAGCATTTT. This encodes CASSLGTGLNQPQHF.

The CDR3 DNA reads TGTGCCAGCAGCTTAGATGGGGAGACCCAGTACTTC. The encoded protein is CASSLDGETQYF. This chain uses TRBV11-2 with TRBJ2-5; D not resolved. The CDR3 length is 12 residues. Germline CDR1 is SGHAT and CDR2 is FQNNGV. The V end lost 0 bases, the J end lost 5 bases, and 4 bases lay between the germline ends.

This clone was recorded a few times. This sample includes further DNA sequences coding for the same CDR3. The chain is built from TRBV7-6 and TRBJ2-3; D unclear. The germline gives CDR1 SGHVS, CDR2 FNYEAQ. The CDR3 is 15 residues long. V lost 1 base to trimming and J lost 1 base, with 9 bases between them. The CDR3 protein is CASSLESIRTDTQYF. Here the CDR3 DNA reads TGTGCCAGCAGCTTAGAATCTATCCGCACAGATACGCAGTATTTT.